These T cell receptor beta chains were read from a single sample in a study of blood T cell repertoires in COVID-19. Sequencing used immunoSEQ multiplex PCR; TCRdb keeps in-frame clones, though not all of them. Among 250,000 or so clones listed, more than 65% were seen once. Sequencing was done on a sample of PBMCs or T cells enriched from blood (not recorded which). All receptors come from a man aged 45-65 years who had recovered from COVID-19. Both conserved end residues are part of each CDR3. D genes are given only for firm matches. Part of the rows lack a size; the others show once, few, many or a class for expanded clones.

D	size	J	length	V	DNA	CDR3
NA	NA	TRBJ2-2	16	TRBV5-4	TGTGCCAGCAGCCACGATTTAGGGGCGAACACCGGGGAGCTGTTTTTT	CASSHDLGANTGELFF
NA	NA	TRBJ1-4	14	TRBV19	TGTGCCAGTAGTACCCTGGGACTCAATGAAAAACTGTTTTTT	CASSTLGLNEKLFF
NA	once	TRBJ2-3	14	TRBV28	TGTGCCAGCAGTTTAAGACAGGGCACAGATACGCAGTATTTT	CASSLRQGTDTQYF
NA	NA	TRBJ1-1	13	TRBV12-3/TRBV12-4	TGTGCCAGCACCCCCGCAGGGCATGTTGAAGCTTTCTTT	CASTPAGHVEAFF
TRBD2	NA	TRBJ2-5	15	TRBV18	TGTGCCAGCTCACTCAACGGGGGGACGCAAGAGACCCAGTACTTC	CASSLNGGTQETQYF
TRBD1	NA	TRBJ1-2	13	TRBV5-6	TGTGCCAGCAGCTTCGGTCGGGACAGAAGCTACACCTTC	CASSFGRDRSYTF
NA	NA	TRBJ2-2	12	TRBV6-4	TGTGCCAGCAGACCTACCACCGGGGAGCTGTTTTTT	CASRPTTGELFF
NA	NA	TRBJ2-3	14	TRBV5-1	TGCGCCAGCAGCTTGGGCGGGAGCACAGATACGCAGTATTTT	CASSLGGSTDTQYF
TRBD1	NA	TRBJ2-1	14	TRBV10-3	TGTGCCAGTAAACCGGGACAGTCCGACAATGAGCAGTTCTTC	CASKPGQSDNEQFF
NA	NA	TRBJ1-2	14	TRBV6-5	TGTGCCAGCAGTTACTCGATCTCCCAAGAGGGCTACACCTTC	CASSYSISQEGYTF
TRBD1	NA	TRBJ2-1	14	TRBV4-1	TGCGCCAGCAGCGACCGGGACAGGGGTAGAGAGCAGTTCTTC	CASSDRDRGREQFF
NA	many	TRBJ1-6	15	TRBV19	TGTGCCAGTAGTTCAAGGGGCCAGGTTCGGGCACCCCTCCACTTT	CASSSRGQVRAPLHF
NA	NA	TRBJ1-5	14	TRBV2	TGTGCCAGCAGTGAGGACACCCCGAATCAGCCCCAGCATTTT	CASSEDTPNQPQHF
TRBD2	NA	TRBJ2-3	13	TRBV9	TGTGCCAGCAGCGCCCGGGAGGCAGATACGCAGTATTTT	CASSAREADTQYF
TRBD1	NA	TRBJ2-7	16	TRBV12-5	TGTGCTAGTGGTTTGGTACTGGGACAGGGGTTTGACGAGCAGTACTTC	CASGLVLGQGFDEQYF
TRBD2	NA	TRBJ2-7	15	TRBV28	TGTGCCAGCAGGGGAGGTGGACTAGCGGGAGACGAGCAGTACTTC	CASRGGGLAGDEQYF
NA	NA	TRBJ2-2	16	TRBV9	TGTGCCAGCAGCGTACGGGCTGTTTCACAGGCCGGGGAGCTGTTTTTT	CASSVRAVSQAGELFF
NA	NA	TRBJ1-2	13	TRBV7-2	TGTGCCAGCAGCCCGGGCCAGGGGTATGGCTACACCTTC	CASSPGQGYGYTF